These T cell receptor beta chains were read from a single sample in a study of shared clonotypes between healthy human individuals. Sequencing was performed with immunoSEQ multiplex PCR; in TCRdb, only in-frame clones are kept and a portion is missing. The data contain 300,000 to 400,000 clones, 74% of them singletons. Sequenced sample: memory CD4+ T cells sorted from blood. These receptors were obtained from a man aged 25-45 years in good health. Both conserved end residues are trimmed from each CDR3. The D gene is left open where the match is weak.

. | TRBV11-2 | ASSLGAGRVADTQY
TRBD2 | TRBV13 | ASSLVSGMGETQY
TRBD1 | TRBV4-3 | ASSPELRDRTMEKLF
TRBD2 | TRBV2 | ASGRLADSTDTQY
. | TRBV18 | ASSLKAGGEYEQY
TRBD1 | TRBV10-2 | ASSQGNEQF
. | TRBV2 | ASSKDSEQY
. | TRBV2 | ASSVTSLGTPGGEQY
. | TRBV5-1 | ASLPSTRNTGELF
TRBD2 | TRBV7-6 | ASSKLAGGGINTQY
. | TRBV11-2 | ASSRKWDQTYEQY
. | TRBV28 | ASSLTGSSYNEQF
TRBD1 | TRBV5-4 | ASSLQGGIAEAF
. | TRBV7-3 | ASSLTGGYTEAF
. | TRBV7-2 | ASSLGRLYNEQF